This note documents a single T cell receptor beta chain sequence. This sample was included in a study of blood T cell repertoires in COVID-19. CDR3 length equals 15 residues. Trimming cost V 4 bases and J 0 bases, with 10 bases left between them. Germline CDR1 and CDR2: SGHDN and FVKESK. The method was immunoSEQ multiplex PCR; TCRdb's version includes in-frame clones alone and lacks a portion of them. The data hold 100,000 to 150,000 clones, with 90% to 95% observed a single time. The receptor was derived from a middle-aged man with COVID-19, enrolled during active disease. The V call is TRBV14, the J call TRBJ2-4, with no clear D. The sample taken for sequencing was peripheral blood. Written as DNA, the CDR3 is TGTGCCAGCAGCCTGAGGTCGGGAGCCAAAAACATTCAGTACTTC. This gives the protein CASSLRSGAKNIQYF.